Below are 15 T cell receptor beta chains sequenced from a single sample in a study of OX40 agonist ivuxolimab in advanced cancers. Measured with immunoSEQ multiplex PCR; TCRdb has only the in-frame clones, and not every one. The sample has about 24,000 clones, about 83% seen once; the top ten hold 16%. The specimen comprised CD4+ or CD8+ T cells sorted from blood, sampled in a trial of the OX40 agonist ivuxolimab. The source of these receptors is an adult with an advanced solid tumor such as melanoma, head and neck, liver or kidney cancer.

This rearrangement joins TRBV2 to TRBJ2-7; no definite D call. V gave up 4 bases and J gave up 3 bases, with 10 bases separating them. CDR1 and CDR2 from the germline V gene are SNHLY and FYNNEI. CDR3 length: 13 amino acids. CDR3 in amino acids: CASSAPVFYEQYF. In DNA, the CDR3 is TGTGCCAGCAGTGCCCCCGTTTTCTACGAGCAGTACTTC.

The rearrangement joins TRBV11-3 to TRBJ2-2; D ambiguous. Germline V gene sequence: CDR1 SGHNT, CDR2 YENEEA. This CDR3 is built from 17 residues. V was cut by 1 base and J by 1 base, with 13 bases left in between. The chain's CDR3 is CASSLALSDRNTGELFF. The CDR3 DNA follows: TGTGCCAGCAGCTTAGCCCTCAGCGACCGGAACACCGGGGAGCTGTTTTTT.

The chain uses TRBV7-2 and TRBJ2-3, with 8 bases aligning to TRBD2. With V trimmed by 0 bases and J by 4 bases, 3 bases remained unmatched. The germline V gene encodes CDR1 SGHTA and CDR2 FQGNSA. The CDR3 length is 15 residues. CDR3 amino acids: CASSLAPGGADTQYF. CDR3 coding DNA: TGTGCCAGCAGCTTAGCCCCGGGAGGGGCAGATACGCAGTATTTT.

The CDR3 is CASSYSGRGGGNTIYF. CDR3 in DNA: TGTGCCAGCAGTTACTCTGGCCGGGGGGGAGGAAACACCATATATTTT. V usage is TRBV6-5 and J usage is TRBJ1-3; a weak D match, TRBD1 (5 bases). V was pared by 0 bases and J by 4 bases, with 13 bases between. This CDR3 region has 16 residues. Germline assignment: CDR1 MNHEY and CDR2 SVGAGI.

V usage is TRBV6-5 and J usage is TRBJ2-7, with TRBD1 matching 10 bases. Germline V gene lookup returns CDR1 MNHEY and CDR2 SVGAGI. The CDR3 loop spans 14 amino acids. The V and J ends lost 2 bases and 7 bases, in that order; junction bases with no gene match: 5. CDR3 DNA: TGTGCCAGCAGTTACCGGACAGGGGGTGGGGAGCAGTACTTC. Protein product: CASSYRTGGGEQYF.

This chain links TRBV7-2 with TRBJ2-1; D might be TRBD2 (6 bases). The CDR3 loop spans 13 amino acids. The germline V gene has CDR1 SGHTA and CDR2 FQGNSA. Trimming cost V 5 bases and J 9 bases, with 14 bases left between them. The CDR3 DNA reads TGTGCCAGCAGCCCGACTAGTCTCGGTGAGCAGTTCTTC. Translating it yields CASSPTSLGEQFF.

This chain joins TRBV6-4 and TRBJ2-4; TRBD1 matches at 8 bases. V shed 9 bases and J 5 bases; nucleotides not matched to a gene: 12. Germline CDR1 is MRHNA and CDR2 is SNTAGT. This CDR3 is built from 15 residues. The chain's CDR3 is CASYPNGDRQNIQYF. CDR3 nucleotides: TGTGCCAGTTACCCAAACGGGGACAGGCAAAACATTCAGTACTTC.

This clone was observed a few times. The chain couples TRBV5-1 to TRBJ2-2, with 8 nucleotides matching TRBD1. V shed 0 bases and J 6 bases; nucleotides not matched to a gene: 4. Germline CDR1 reads SGHRS; CDR2 reads YFSETQ. The CDR3 extends over 15 amino acids. The chain's CDR3 is CASSLGRGQSGELFF. DNA of the CDR3: TGCGCCAGCAGCTTGGGCAGGGGGCAGTCCGGGGAGCTGTTTTTT.

This chain connects TRBV5-8 to TRBJ2-1; D is unresolved. CDR3 length equals 15 residues. The germline CDR1 and CDR2 sequences are SGHTS and YDEGEE. V was shortened by 4 bases and J by 6 bases, with 17 bases between the two germline ends. CDR3 region: CASSEQTQRINEQFF. The CDR3 coding sequence is TGTGCCAGCAGCGAACAAACTCAACGGATCAATGAGCAGTTCTTC.

This clone was recorded only once. The rearrangement links TRBV7-9 to TRBJ2-1; D gene ambiguous. Germline CDR1 is SEHNR and CDR2 is FQNEAQ (reference sequence). V was pared by 5 bases and J by 7 bases, with 9 bases between. This CDR3 is 12 amino acids long. CDR3 residues: CASSPTPNEQFF. The CDR3 DNA follows: TGTGCCAGCAGCCCCACTCCAAATGAGCAGTTCTTC.

The chain is built from TRBV5-1 and TRBJ2-7; TRBD2 matches 13 bases. The germline gives CDR1 SGHRS, CDR2 YFSETQ. This CDR3 contains 16 residues. Trimming took 0 bases from V and 6 from J; bases not matched to a gene: 6. CDR3 DNA sequence: TGCGCCAGCAGCTTGGGGACTAGCGGGAGCGTGGGCGAGCAGTACTTC. Translated: CASSLGTSGSVGEQYF.

The chain couples TRBV6-5 to TRBJ2-3, with 9 bases that match TRBD1. J lost 1 base, V lost 8 bases, and 1 base had no gene match. The germline CDR1 and CDR2 sequences are MNHEY and SVGAGI. The length of the CDR3 is 13 residues. The CDR3 reads CASRDRGTDTQYF. The CDR3 coding sequence is TGTGCCAGCCGGGACAGGGGCACAGATACGCAGTATTTT.

The chain's CDR3 is CASTEPGTGEQPQHF. DNA of the CDR3: TGTGCCAGCACCGAACCCGGGACAGGAGAACAGCCCCAGCATTTT. The genes are TRBV21-1 and TRBJ1-5; the tabulated D call, TRBD1, remains unverified against the DNA. TRBV21-1 represents a pseudogene. This CDR3 has 15 amino acids.

This chain joins TRBV7-8 and TRBJ1-3; TRBD1 matches 7 bases. There are 18 residues in the CDR3. Per germline, CDR1 SGHVS and CDR2 FQNEAQ. The J segment lost 0 bases and the V segment lost 1 base, leaving 9 bases of the junction unmatched. DNA for the CDR3: TGTGCCAGCAGCTTAGGTGGGCCGGGACAGACCTCTGGAAACACCATATATTTT. This translates into CASSLGGPGQTSGNTIYF.

The chain has TRBV5-4 and TRBJ1-3, with D unclear. Germline V lookup: CDR1 SGHNT, CDR2 YYREEE (reference sequence). Trimming pared 3 bases from V and 1 base from J, leaving 14 bases between. The CDR3 runs to 16 residues. For the CDR3, the DNA is TGTGCCAGCAGCTCGAGTCGCGGGTTTTCTGGAAACACCATATATTTT. Translating gives CASSSSRGFSGNTIYF.